The entry below describes one TCR beta chain. Its binding antigen is unknown. No quality values exist for individual bases; no much larger clone is one base distant. The same CDR3 can be traced to other DNA sequences in this sample. The donors were healthy, HIV-negative adults with no recently reported acute infections or vaccinations. All donors were Caucasian adults living in Nashville, Tennessee, USA. Magnetic negative selection was used to enrich CD4+ T cells, after which naive cells were positively selected on CD45RA and the negative fraction became the memory subset. Blood was collected by leukapheresis, and PBMCs were isolated by Ficoll-Histopaque density gradient centrifugation and then cryopreserved in liquid nitrogen vapor phase. Analytical flow cytometry was used to check the purity and quantity of every magnetically sorted T cell population. Genomic DNA was isolated from each sorted fraction and quantified by UV absorbance on a Nanodrop 2000c.

These data are taken from a study of shared clonotypes between healthy human individuals (TCRdb year 2020). A note on the overall study: The cohort comprised a couple of women and a few men aged 18 to 49 years. For each donor, CD4 naive and CD4 memory were each given three plates, CD8 naive was given two plates, and CD8 memory was given one plate. Blood TCR repertoires of roughly five healthy adults were deeply sequenced to estimate repertoire size and the extent of clonotype sharing between individuals. Different laboratories and diverse techniques were used to prepare libraries and sequence TCR repertoires, to increase sequencing depth and limit assay-specific biases. Between about 0.8 and 9 billion PBMCs per donor were obtained by leukapheresis. What the research found in general, with its limitations: When a few donors were compared, the shared fraction of clonotypes was around 5% for naive CD4, approximately 3.5% for naive CD8, 2% to 2.5% for memory CD4, and 0.3% to 0.5% for memory CD8. Larger estimated clonotype richness was generally found for naive subsets than for memory subsets. Even with the large sequencing depth, rarefaction of the sorted-subset datasets indicated that sequencing was incomplete. Because the study included a small number of donors, the genetic and exposure-history diversity represented was limited. Sampling was limited to blood, and TCR repertoires in tissue likely differ from TCR repertoires in blood. Compared with non-shared clonotypes, the clonotypes found in all four sorted-subset donors had higher generation probabilities. Based on pairwise subsampling, the degree of clonotype sharing among donors was expected to be affected by sequencing depth.

V loses 6 bases of germline sequence and J loses 4 bases, and the interval between the two ends is 10 bases. For CDR1 and CDR2, the germline V gene lists SGHAT and FQNNGV. Counted from cysteine to phenylalanine, this CDR3 has 12 amino acids. The kept DNA is CDR3 alone, 36 bases in frame from the first base. Using the deep immunoSEQ assay, TCR CDR3 regions were amplified from genomic DNA by multiplex PCR. For each cell subset, the extracted genomic DNA was distributed evenly across all wells of several immunoSEQ 96-well plates, and each plate served as one replicate. For sorted subsets, roughly 200 ng of genomic DNA, equivalent to 25,000 to 30,000 T cell genomes, went into each replicate PCR. Purified libraries were quantified with a Qubit 3.0 fluorometer, sized on a Bioanalyzer 2100, and re-quantified with the KAPA Library Quantification kit. Every immunoSEQ 96-well plate was sequenced on a dedicated single-read 150-cycle Illumina NextSeq 550 flow cell. Concerning the study's data processing: The immunoSEQ output contained only junctional sequences without quality scores, so filtering could not match that applied to full-length reads. To assign V/J genes and CDR3, sequences were annotated using PyIR, a Python wrapper for IgBLAST v1.9, with IMGT germline references. Reads with weak V/J assignments (E-value above 1e-6), missing CDR3, stop codons, out-of-frame junctions, or ambiguous translated residues were removed. V3J clonotypes were defined by identical inferred V gene, J gene, and CDR3 amino acid sequence. The percentage overlap between two repertoires was calculated by dividing the number of shared unique clonotypes by the size of the smaller repertoire. Richness of each repertoire was evaluated using RTK rarefaction, the Chao1 estimator, and Recon v2.1 estimates of unobserved clonotypes. OLGA was used to compute generation probabilities for all TCRbeta clonotypes that the gDNA method yielded from a few donors. What TCRdb holds here is the immuneACCESS table cut down to in-frame rearrangements. Part of the clones is not present; checked against another copy, under half of the missing clones reflect an unresolved V gene, and the others are unexplained. V, J and clone size are taken as reported in that table, and D and trimming were inferred from the DNA itself. The table for this sample lists some 1.4 million clones; 96% of them were counted only once. The ten largest clones represent roughly 1.2% of the sample.

In this chain, TRBV11-2 is recombined with TRBJ2-7, with a weak D call of TRBD1 (6 bases match). Sequencing was performed on naive CD4+ T cells sorted from blood. Taken with the paper, the label for cell subset or site translates to: CD45RA+ positively selected. This sequence originates from a young man in good health. The nucleotides read TGTGCCAGCAGACCGGACAGTTACGAGCAGTACTTC. This encodes CASRPDSYEQYF.